One and the same sample provided the 26 T cell receptor beta chains below, sequenced in a study of cytotoxic CD8 clonotypes in ibrutinib-treated CLL. Only in-frame clones appear in the TCRdb table, and some are missing; sequencing was by immunoSEQ multiplex PCR. This table holds 200,000 to 250,000 clones, roughly 70% found once. Sequenced material: PBMCs, taken after 24 months of ibrutinib treatment. The receptors originated from a human donor with chronic lymphocytic leukemia.

The chain recombines TRBV7-3 with TRBJ1-2; D gene unclear. Germline V gives CDR1 SGHTA, CDR2 FQGTGA. The V and J ends lost 1 base and 0 bases respectively, with 9 bases between them. The CDR3 is 15 residues long. The CDR3 DNA is TGTGCCAGCAGCTTAAGTGGACGGTCTAACTATGGCTACACCTTC. As protein: CASSLSGRSNYGYTF.

This chain links TRBV28 with TRBJ1-4; no clear D gene. The V gene lost 8 bases and the J gene lost 8 bases, with 12 bases spanning the gap. The CDR3 spans 12 residues. CDR1 and CDR2 from the germline V gene are MDHEN and SYDVKM. The CDR3 protein is CASGRAREKLFF. The CDR3 DNA reads as TGTGCCAGCGGGCGAGCGAGGGAAAAACTGTTTTTT.

There are a few counts of this clone. The chain employs TRBV18 and TRBJ1-2; D is possibly TRBD1 (5 bases). Trimming took off 6 bases at V and 7 bases at J, with 12 bases between the two ends. Germline assignment: CDR1 KGHSH and CDR2 LQKENI. The CDR3 loop spans 12 amino acids. Here the CDR3 reads CASSARDSGYTF. CDR3 DNA sequence: TGTGCCAGCTCTGCTAGGGACTCTGGCTACACCTTC.

The DNA of the CDR3 is TGTGCCAGCAGTCCCGGGCCTAACTATGGCTACACCTTC. It yields the protein CASSPGPNYGYTF. This chain joins TRBV28 and TRBJ1-2; D is uncertain. The CDR3 is 13 residues long. Trimming pared 5 bases from V and 0 bases from J, leaving 7 bases between. The germline V gene encodes CDR1 MDHEN and CDR2 SYDVKM.

The V call is TRBV4-2, the J call TRBJ2-6, with D uncertain. CDR1 is LGHNA and CDR2 is YNFKEQ in the germline V gene. The V gene lost 0 bases and the J gene lost 1 base, with 4 bases spanning the gap. The CDR3 is made up of 15 amino acids. CDR3 bases: TGTGCCAGCAGCCAAGATGCTTCTGGGGCCAACGTCCTGACTTTC. Protein sequence: CASSQDASGANVLTF.

In DNA form, the CDR3 reads TGCGCCAGCAGCCAAGAGAATGTATTTTTGAACACTGAAGCTTTCTTT. This sequence encodes CASSQENVFLNTEAFF. The chain joins TRBV4-3 to TRBJ1-1; D not resolved. V dropped 0 bases and J dropped 0 bases, with 11 bases sitting between them. The CDR3 is 16 residues long. Germline V gives CDR1 LGHNA, CDR2 YSLEER.

This chain uses TRBV19 with TRBJ1-5; maybe TRBD1 (6 bases). Trimming shortened V by 6 bases and J by 4 bases, and 10 bases separated the two germline ends. The CDR3 consists of 13 residues. Germline values: CDR1 LNHDA, CDR2 SQIVND (reference sequence). CDR3 sequence: CASSWGANQPQHF. CDR3 nucleotide sequence: TGTGCCAGTAGCTGGGGGGCGAATCAGCCCCAGCATTTT.

This clone was observed a handful of times. The chain joins TRBV21-1 to TRBJ2-2. TRBV21-1 is given as a pseudogene. CDR3 size: 13 residues. CDR3 sequence (DNA): TGTGCCAGCAGCAAAGAACGTACCGGGGAGCTGTTTTTT. Translated: CASSKERTGELFF.

The V gene is TRBV18, the J gene TRBJ2-7; 7 bases fit TRBD2. The CDR3 sequence is 16 residues long. Germline values: CDR1 KGHSH, CDR2 LQKENI. V was clipped by 3 bases and J by 0 bases; unmatched bases: 8. CDR3 DNA: TGTGCCAGCTCACCGTCGGGAGGACTCCTCTCCTACGAGCAGTACTTC. Its protein is CASSPSGGLLSYEQYF.

This chain connects TRBV9 to TRBJ2-2; 8 bases agree with TRBD2. With V trimmed by 2 bases and J by 4 bases, 4 bases remained unmatched. Germline values: CDR1 SGDLS, CDR2 YYNGEE. This CDR3 has 15 amino acids. CDR3 in amino acids: CASSVGLVGTGELFF. The CDR3 bases are TGTGCCAGCAGCGTGGGACTAGTGGGCACCGGGGAGCTGTTTTTT.

The chain is built from TRBV5-6 and TRBJ2-3; possibly TRBD2 for D (5 bases). V dropped 2 bases and J dropped 4 bases, with 11 bases sitting between them. The CDR3 consists of 14 residues. The germline CDR1 and CDR2 sequences are SGHDT and YYEEEE. CDR3 nucleotide sequence: TGTGCCAGCAGCTTTTATGGAGGAGCAGATACGCAGTATTTT. It encodes CASSFYGGADTQYF.

The V gene is TRBV10-3, the J gene TRBJ1-3; D uncertain. The ends were cut back, 0 bases at V and 4 bases at J, with 4 bases in the middle. The germline V gene has CDR1 ENHRY and CDR2 SYGVKD. The CDR3 is 13 residues long. The CDR3 is CAISESWGNTIYF. CDR3 coding DNA: TGTGCCATCAGTGAGTCGTGGGGAAACACCATATATTTT.

In its sample, this clone was seen a few times. This chain joins TRBV6-5 and TRBJ1-4, with 7 bases that match TRBD1. Trimming at V came to 0 bases and at J to 11 bases, leaving 9 bases not matched to a gene. Looked up from germline, CDR1 is MNHEY and CDR2 is SVGAGI. The CDR3 extends over 15 amino acids. CDR3 coding DNA: TGTGCCAGCAGTTACTCGAGGACAGGAGGCCCCAAACTGTTTTTT. Translating it yields CASSYSRTGGPKLFF.

A single count supports this clone. This chain uses TRBV13 with TRBJ2-7; TRBD2 aligns across 7 bases. The V gene end was trimmed by 4 bases and the J gene end by 6 bases; junction bases not matched to a gene: 3. Germline-derived CDR1 and CDR2 are PRHDT and FYEKMQ (reference sequence). This CDR3 spans 12 amino acids. CDR3 region: CASSSGGGEQYF. CDR3 nucleotides: TGTGCCAGCAGCTCGGGGGGAGGCGAGCAGTACTTC.

This clone was seen a few times. This chain connects TRBV2 to TRBJ1-3, with D tentatively TRBD1 (5 bases). The CDR3 is made up of 18 amino acids. The V end lost 2 bases, the J end lost 2 bases, and 19 bases lay between the germline ends. Germline V gene sequence: CDR1 SNHLY, CDR2 FYNNEI. CDR3 protein: CASSEKRGRERPGNTIYF. The CDR3, as DNA: TGTGCCAGCAGTGAAAAAAGGGGCAGGGAGAGGCCTGGAAACACCATATATTTT.

This clone was detected only a few times. The rearrangement uses TRBV11-2 and TRBJ2-7; D possibly matches TRBD1 or TRBD2 (5 bases each). CDR1 and CDR2 from the germline V gene are SGHAT and FQNNGV. The CDR3 spans 16 residues. Trimming took 1 base from V and 0 from J, leaving 13 bases between them. This chain's CDR3 is CASSLVRAGLSYEQYF. CDR3 DNA sequence: TGTGCCAGCAGCTTAGTCAGGGCGGGTCTCTCCTACGAGCAGTACTTC.

The chain links TRBV29-1 to TRBJ2-5; unclear D gene. The ends were cut back, 4 bases at V and 9 bases at J, with 15 bases in the middle. CDR3 length equals 12 residues. Germline loops: CDR1 SQVTM, CDR2 ANQGSEA. CDR3 nucleotides: TGCAGCGTTGTTATCGCAATAGGTGCCCAGTACTTC. Its protein is CSVVIAIGAQYF.

V usage is TRBV6-5 and J usage is TRBJ2-7; D call uncertain. The CDR3 runs to 12 residues. The V gene lost 5 bases and the J gene lost 4 bases, with 9 bases spanning the gap. The germline V gene encodes CDR1 MNHEY and CDR2 SVGAGI. The chain's CDR3 is CASSRTEYEQYF. The CDR3 region has the DNA TGTGCCAGCAGTCGAACTGAATACGAGCAGTACTTC.

The chain links TRBV27 to TRBJ2-7, with no clear D. The CDR3 is 14 amino acids. Germline V gives CDR1 MNHEY, CDR2 SMNVEV (reference sequence). V was pared by 3 bases and J by 6 bases, with 15 bases between. The CDR3 sequence: CASSFLSRLGEQYF. The CDR3 DNA follows: TGTGCCAGCAGTTTCTTATCTAGGCTGGGCGAGCAGTACTTC.

The chain uses TRBV11-2 and TRBJ1-5; D perhaps matches TRBD1 (6 bases). Germline assignment: CDR1 SGHAT and CDR2 FQNNGV. V was shortened by 4 bases and J by 7 bases, with 17 bases between the two germline ends. This CDR3 has 15 amino acids. In DNA, the CDR3 is TGTGCCAGCAGCTCTCTCCAGGGGAGTGAACAGCCCCAGCATTTT. Protein product: CASSSLQGSEQPQHF.

Remarks on this clone: Its ends do not fully match the called genes, so a read error is possible. The CDR3 here is CASSLESGAGLNF. The CDR3, as DNA: TGTGCCAGCAGCTTAGAGTCAGGGGCAGGGTTGAACTTC. This chain joins TRBV11-2 and TRBJ2-4; TRBD1 might be the D (6 bases). The V gene's germline CDR1 is SGHAT and CDR2 FQNNGV. The CDR3 spans 13 residues.

This clone was seen only a few times. V usage is TRBV11-2 and J usage is TRBJ2-1, with a possible D match to TRBD1 (6 bases). The germline V gene has CDR1 SGHAT and CDR2 FQNNGV. The CDR3 covers 14 residues. V gave up 7 bases and J gave up 7 bases, with 17 bases separating them. The CDR3 is CASIQSTQGNEQFF. The CDR3 region has the DNA TGTGCCAGCATCCAATCTACCCAGGGGAATGAGCAGTTCTTC.

V usage is TRBV5-4 and J usage is TRBJ2-7; D is uncertain. The CDR3 extends over 11 amino acids. The germline V gene encodes CDR1 SGHNT and CDR2 YYREEE (reference sequence). Trimming took off 2 bases at V and 5 bases at J, with 5 bases between the two ends. Written as DNA, the CDR3 is TGTGCCAGCAGCTTAACGGACGAGCAGTACTTC. The encoded protein is CASSLTDEQYF.

This chain connects TRBV6-5 to TRBJ2-7, with D perhaps TRBD1 (6 bases). The CDR3 runs to 15 residues. Between the trimmed V and J ends, which lost 0 bases and 3 bases, there was a span of 12 bases. Germline V gives CDR1 MNHEY, CDR2 SVGAGI. In DNA form, the CDR3 reads TGTGCCAGCAGTTACTCGATAGGACAGAACTACGAGCAGTACTTC. As protein: CASSYSIGQNYEQYF.

The gene calls are TRBV2 and TRBJ1-4; TRBD1 might be the D (6 bases). Germline CDR1 SNHLY, CDR2 FYNNEI. V was pared by 3 bases and J by 5 bases, with 10 bases between. The CDR3 contains 14 residues. The CDR3 protein is CASSDQGRNEKLFF. DNA of the CDR3: TGTGCCAGCAGTGATCAGGGGAGGAATGAAAAACTGTTTTTT.

This clone was picked up a small number of times. The CDR3 DNA is TGTGCCAGCTCACGTGGAGGGCATAAAACCGGGGAGCTGTTTTTT. It is translated as CASSRGGHKTGELFF. The chain carries TRBV18 and TRBJ2-2; D perhaps matches TRBD2 (6 bases). The CDR3 sequence is 15 residues long. Germline CDR1 is KGHSH and CDR2 is LQKENI. V lost 4 bases and J 5 bases, leaving 14 bases between the germline ends.